This T cell receptor beta chain was captured in a study of beta chain features in type 1 diabetes. Worth noting for this clone: Its target is not known.

CD45RO/CCR7/CD25/CD127/CD95/CD27 staining was used to isolate CD4+ naive, central memory, regulatory and stem cell-like memory cells by sorting. Study-wide results and caveats: HLA effects on TCRB rearrangement stayed unresolved here. When VDJ junctions were examined, type 1 diabetes patients showed fewer insertions and more deletions. Shorter TCRB CDR3s, moderately but significantly so, were found in Type 1 diabetes patients in all four CD4+ subsets.

The study reverse transcribed the entire isolated RNA, so it sequenced expressed TCRB transcripts. Generated by immunoSEQ multiplex PCR, the TCRdb table keeps only in-frame clones and is missing some. The sample lists 330,000 or so clones; around 12% were seen once. The specimen was naive CD4+ T cells from blood. This receptor was taken from a woman under 30 with type 1 diabetes.

CDR3 protein: CAWSPSTGQGYTF. For the CDR3, the DNA is TGTGCCTGGAGCCCCTCAACAGGGCAAGGCTACACCTTC. The chain joins TRBV30 to TRBJ1-2, with D possibly matching TRBD1 (6 bases). Germline CDR1 GTSNPN, CDR2 SVGIG (reference sequence). The CDR3 is 13 residues long. The V end lost 3 bases, the J end lost 8 bases, and 16 bases lay between the germline ends.